This T cell receptor beta chain was obtained from a study of blood T cell repertoires in COVID-19. Libraries were prepared by immunoSEQ multiplex PCR; TCRdb keeps only in-frame clonotypes and omits some of them. This sample has 260,000 or so clones, with around 85% found just once. Sequencing was carried out using PBMCs or T cells enriched from blood (not recorded which). This sequence was found in a woman in her forties or fifties who had recovered from COVID-19.

In DNA form, the CDR3 reads TGTGCCAGCAGCCCACCAAGCCATGAGCAGTTCTTC. Its protein is CASSPPSHEQFF. This chain connects TRBV5-5 to TRBJ2-1; D not resolved. Germline CDR1 reads SGHKS; CDR2 reads YYEKEE (reference sequence). The CDR3 spans 12 residues. V was shortened by 4 bases and J by 8 bases, with 10 bases between the two germline ends.